A selection of T cell receptor beta chains follows, all from one sample in a study of OX40 agonist ivuxolimab in advanced cancers. The method was immunoSEQ multiplex PCR; TCRdb's version includes in-frame clones alone and lacks a portion of them. Among 40,000 to 65,000 clones listed, about 88% were seen once. The sample in question was CD4+ or CD8+ T cells sorted from blood, obtained in a trial of the OX40 agonist ivuxolimab. Receptors were obtained from an adult with an advanced solid tumor such as melanoma, head and neck, liver or kidney cancer. The CDR3 runs from the conserved cysteine through the conserved F or W. The order of the fields is CDR3 DNA, CDR3 protein, D gene, J gene, clone size, V gene. A D gene is named only where the DNA matches it firmly. Part of the rows lack a size; the others show once, few, many or a class for expanded clones.

CDR3 DNA: TGCGCCAGCAGCCACGGGCAGGGTAAAGAGACCCAGTACTTC; CDR3 protein: CASSHGQGKETQYF; D gene: NA; J gene: TRBJ2-5; clone size: NA; V gene: TRBV4-1
CDR3 DNA: TGTGCCAGTATTACAGGGGCCAATCAGCCCCAGCATTTT; CDR3 protein: CASITGANQPQHF; D gene: TRBD1; J gene: TRBJ1-5; clone size: NA; V gene: TRBV6-1
CDR3 DNA: TGCAGCGTGACCGTGAACTGGAACACTGAAGCTTTCTTT; CDR3 protein: CSVTVNWNTEAFF; D gene: NA; J gene: TRBJ1-1; clone size: NA; V gene: TRBV29-1
CDR3 DNA: TGTGCCAGCAGCCTACGGGTCAGCTGGGAGGGCTACAATGAGCAGTTCTTC; CDR3 protein: CASSLRVSWEGYNEQFF; D gene: TRBD2; J gene: TRBJ2-1; clone size: NA; V gene: TRBV5-8
CDR3 DNA: TGTGCCAGCGAACCCCAGGAGCACACTGAAGCTTTCTTT; CDR3 protein: CASEPQEHTEAFF; D gene: NA; J gene: TRBJ1-1; clone size: NA; V gene: TRBV7-9
CDR3 DNA: TGTGCCAGCAGCCTTATTGGGGCGAACACCGGGGAGCTGTTTTTT; CDR3 protein: CASSLIGANTGELFF; D gene: NA; J gene: TRBJ2-2; clone size: NA; V gene: TRBV7-2
CDR3 DNA: TGCGCCAGCAGCCCCCAGGGGGGGGGCACTGAAGCTTTCTTT; CDR3 protein: CASSPQGGGTEAFF; D gene: TRBD1; J gene: TRBJ1-1; clone size: NA; V gene: TRBV5-1
CDR3 DNA: TGTGCTAGTGGTTTAGGACAGGGGGCACAAGGCTACACCTTC; CDR3 protein: CASGLGQGAQGYTF; D gene: TRBD1; J gene: TRBJ1-2; clone size: NA; V gene: TRBV12-5
CDR3 DNA: TGTGCCTGGAGTGTTGGATCGATAAAAGAGACCCAGTACTTC; CDR3 protein: CAWSVGSIKETQYF; D gene: NA; J gene: TRBJ2-5; clone size: NA; V gene: TRBV30
CDR3 DNA: TGTGCCAGCTGTGGGGACAGGAGGAGCGAAAAACTGTTTTTT; CDR3 protein: CASCGDRRSEKLFF; D gene: TRBD1; J gene: TRBJ1-4; clone size: NA; V gene: TRBV6-6
CDR3 DNA: TGTGCCAGTAGTATAGGCCAGGGGACGGAGACCCAGTACTTC; CDR3 protein: CASSIGQGTETQYF; D gene: NA; J gene: TRBJ2-5; clone size: NA; V gene: TRBV19
CDR3 DNA: TGCGCCAGCAGCTTGGTACTAGCGGGAACGGTCCAAGAGACCCAGTACTTC; CDR3 protein: CASSLVLAGTVQETQYF; D gene: TRBD2; J gene: TRBJ2-5; clone size: NA; V gene: TRBV5-1
CDR3 DNA: TGTGCCAGCAGCGTAGAAGAGGGACAAAACACCATATATTTT; CDR3 protein: CASSVEEGQNTIYF; D gene: NA; J gene: TRBJ1-3; clone size: few; V gene: TRBV9
CDR3 DNA: TGCGCCAGCAGCTTACCGGGACTAGCGTCGAATGAGCAGTTCTTC; CDR3 protein: CASSLPGLASNEQFF; D gene: TRBD2; J gene: TRBJ2-1; clone size: few; V gene: TRBV5-1
CDR3 DNA: TGTGCCAGCAGCTTGGGGGGTTATGGCTACACCTTC; CDR3 protein: CASSLGGYGYTF; D gene: NA; J gene: TRBJ1-2; clone size: NA; V gene: TRBV5-4
CDR3 DNA: TGTGCCAGTAGTACGGGGGACCTAGGCCGCACAGATACGCAGTATTTT; CDR3 protein: CASSTGDLGRTDTQYF; D gene: NA; J gene: TRBJ2-3; clone size: NA; V gene: TRBV19
CDR3 DNA: TGTGCCAGCAGCGACCGGGGCCGAGGCTACGAGCAGTACTTC; CDR3 protein: CASSDRGRGYEQYF; D gene: NA; J gene: TRBJ2-7; clone size: once; V gene: TRBV11-2
CDR3 DNA: TGCGCCAGCAGCCCTCAGGGTTACACTGAAGCTTTCTTT; CDR3 protein: CASSPQGYTEAFF; D gene: NA; J gene: TRBJ1-1; clone size: NA; V gene: TRBV5-1
CDR3 DNA: TGTAGCGTCAGGACAGTGAACACTGAAGCTTTCTTT; CDR3 protein: CSVRTVNTEAFF; D gene: NA; J gene: TRBJ1-1; clone size: NA; V gene: TRBV29-1
CDR3 DNA: TGTGCCAGCAGCTTGGGGCAGTATAATTCACCCCTCCACTTT; CDR3 protein: CASSLGQYNSPLHF; D gene: NA; J gene: TRBJ1-6; clone size: NA; V gene: TRBV5-4
CDR3 DNA: TGTGCCAGCAGTGGAACAGGGAGAAACACCATATATTTT; CDR3 protein: CASSGTGRNTIYF; D gene: NA; J gene: TRBJ1-3; clone size: NA; V gene: TRBV25-1
CDR3 DNA: TGTGCCATATCCCCCGGGACAACAAGTTCACCCCTCCACTTT; CDR3 protein: CAISPGTTSSPLHF; D gene: NA; J gene: TRBJ1-6; clone size: NA; V gene: TRBV10-3
CDR3 DNA: TGTGCCAGCAGCTTAGGGAGACAGAGTAACTATGGCTACACCTTC; CDR3 protein: CASSLGRQSNYGYTF; D gene: NA; J gene: TRBJ1-2; clone size: NA; V gene: TRBV7-8
CDR3 DNA: TGTGCCAGCAGCTCGGGACGGGACGGGGAGCTGTTTTTT; CDR3 protein: CASSSGRDGELFF; D gene: NA; J gene: TRBJ2-2; clone size: few; V gene: TRBV7-8
CDR3 DNA: TGTGCCAGTAGTATAGCGGGACAGGGGGCGCGTAATGCCAAAAACATTCAGTACTTC; CDR3 protein: CASSIAGQGARNAKNIQYF; D gene: TRBD1; J gene: TRBJ2-4; clone size: NA; V gene: TRBV19
CDR3 DNA: TGTGCCAGCAGCCCCGCCCAGGGACTCTACAATGAGCAGTTCTTC; CDR3 protein: CASSPAQGLYNEQFF; D gene: NA; J gene: TRBJ2-1; clone size: NA; V gene: TRBV11-3
CDR3 DNA: TGCGCCAGCAGAGACCCGGGACAGCTATACACCGGGGAGCTGTTTTTT; CDR3 protein: CASRDPGQLYTGELFF; D gene: TRBD1; J gene: TRBJ2-2; clone size: NA; V gene: TRBV5-1
CDR3 DNA: TGTGCCAGCAGGGGGACGTGGTCCAACAATGAGCAGTTCTTC; CDR3 protein: CASRGTWSNNEQFF; D gene: NA; J gene: TRBJ2-1; clone size: NA; V gene: TRBV5-4
CDR3 DNA: TGTGCCAGTAGCAAACAGGGGGCGTCAAACGAGCAGTACTTC; CDR3 protein: CASSKQGASNEQYF; D gene: TRBD1; J gene: TRBJ2-7; clone size: NA; V gene: TRBV19
CDR3 DNA: TGTGCCAGTAGTATGAAGGGGGACAGCAATTCCTACGAGCAGTACTTC; CDR3 protein: CASSMKGDSNSYEQYF; D gene: TRBD1; J gene: TRBJ2-7; clone size: NA; V gene: TRBV19
CDR3 DNA: TGTGCCAGCGGTGGAGGGTCCTACGAGCAGTACTTC; CDR3 protein: CASGGGSYEQYF; D gene: NA; J gene: TRBJ2-7; clone size: NA; V gene: TRBV6-6
CDR3 DNA: TGTGCCAGCAGCCCAGCCCGGCGGGTTGAGCAGTACTTC; CDR3 protein: CASSPARRVEQYF; D gene: NA; J gene: TRBJ2-7; clone size: NA; V gene: TRBV28
CDR3 DNA: TGTGCCAGTAGTATAGACCAGAAGGGACCCTACGAGCAGTACTTC; CDR3 protein: CASSIDQKGPYEQYF; D gene: NA; J gene: TRBJ2-7; clone size: once; V gene: TRBV19
CDR3 DNA: TGTGCCAGCAGCTTAGAGGCAGGGGGCACTGAAGCTTTCTTT; CDR3 protein: CASSLEAGGTEAFF; D gene: TRBD1; J gene: TRBJ1-1; clone size: NA; V gene: TRBV7-6
CDR3 DNA: TGTGCCAGCAGCCAAGGGTCTACGGGAGGCCCCACAGATACGCAGTATTTT; CDR3 protein: CASSQGSTGGPTDTQYF; D gene: TRBD2; J gene: TRBJ2-3; clone size: once; V gene: TRBV4-2
CDR3 DNA: TGTGCCAGCAGCGTATCCGGGTTCACCGGGGAGCTGTTTTTT; CDR3 protein: CASSVSGFTGELFF; D gene: NA; J gene: TRBJ2-2; clone size: NA; V gene: TRBV11-3
CDR3 DNA: TGTGCCAGCACTAGGGCGATCAGGACTGAAGCTTTCTTT; CDR3 protein: CASTRAIRTEAFF; D gene: NA; J gene: TRBJ1-1; clone size: NA; V gene: TRBV5-6
CDR3 DNA: TGTGCCAGCAGCCCCCAACGCGGCAGGGCCGCGGCTTTCTTT; CDR3 protein: CASSPQRGRAAAFF; D gene: NA; J gene: TRBJ1-1; clone size: NA; V gene: TRBV11-2
CDR3 DNA: TGTGCCAGCAGCTTCCGGACAGGACTCTCCTACGAGCAGTACTTC; CDR3 protein: CASSFRTGLSYEQYF; D gene: TRBD1; J gene: TRBJ2-7; clone size: NA; V gene: TRBV7-8
CDR3 DNA: TGTGCCAGCAGCCGTGACACCTACAATGAGCAGTTCTTC; CDR3 protein: CASSRDTYNEQFF; D gene: NA; J gene: TRBJ2-1; clone size: NA; V gene: TRBV13
CDR3 DNA: TGTGCCAGTTGGGACAGGGGGGTCCTTCAGCCCCAGCATTTT; CDR3 protein: CASWDRGVLQPQHF; D gene: TRBD1; J gene: TRBJ1-5; clone size: once; V gene: TRBV19
CDR3 DNA: TGCGCCAGCAGCTTGGGGGGGACAGGGAATCAGCCCCAGCATTTT; CDR3 protein: CASSLGGTGNQPQHF; D gene: TRBD1; J gene: TRBJ1-5; clone size: NA; V gene: TRBV5-1
CDR3 DNA: TGTGCCAGCAGGGAAGGAAATGAGCAGTTCTTC; CDR3 protein: CASREGNEQFF; D gene: NA; J gene: TRBJ2-1; clone size: NA; V gene: TRBV14
CDR3 DNA: TGTGCCTGGAGCCGGACAGGCCTGGGGGAGACCCAGTACTTC; CDR3 protein: CAWSRTGLGETQYF; D gene: TRBD1; J gene: TRBJ2-5; clone size: NA; V gene: TRBV30
CDR3 DNA: TGTGCCAGCAGTTTTGGGGTAGCCAAAAACATTCAGTACTTC; CDR3 protein: CASSFGVAKNIQYF; D gene: NA; J gene: TRBJ2-4; clone size: NA; V gene: TRBV2